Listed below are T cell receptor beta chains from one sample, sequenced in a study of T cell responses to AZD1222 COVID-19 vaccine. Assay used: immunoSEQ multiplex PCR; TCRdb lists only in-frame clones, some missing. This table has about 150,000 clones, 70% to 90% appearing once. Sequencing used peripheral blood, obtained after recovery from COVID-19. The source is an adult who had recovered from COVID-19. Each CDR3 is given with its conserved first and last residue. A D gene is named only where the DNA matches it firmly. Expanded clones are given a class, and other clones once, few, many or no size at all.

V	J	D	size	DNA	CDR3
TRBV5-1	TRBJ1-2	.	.	TGCGCCAGCAGCAGCGGAGCAGTTTCCTATGGCTACACCTTC	CASSSGAVSYGYTF
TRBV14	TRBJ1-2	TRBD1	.	TGTGCCAGCAGCCAAGGGGCAGGGGGCATTACCTATGGCTACACCTTC	CASSQGAGGITYGYTF
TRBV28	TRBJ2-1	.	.	TGTGCCAGCAGGCTGGGGGATGAGCAGTTCTTC	CASRLGDEQFF
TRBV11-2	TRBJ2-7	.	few	TGTGCCAGCAGCTTATTGGGTACAGTTTACGAGCAGTACTTC	CASSLLGTVYEQYF
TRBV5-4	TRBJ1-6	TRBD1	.	TGTGCCAGCAGTCAAAGGACAGGAGGGCATATCTATAATTCACCCCTCCACTTT	CASSQRTGGHIYNSPLHF
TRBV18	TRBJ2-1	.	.	TGTGCCAGCTCACCCCGGGTAGCGCAAACCCGTTACAATGAGCAGTTCTTC	CASSPRVAQTRYNEQFF
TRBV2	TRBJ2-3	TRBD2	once	TGTGCCAGCAGTGAAGGGCGGGGGGGGACAGATACGCAGTATTTT	CASSEGRGGTDTQYF
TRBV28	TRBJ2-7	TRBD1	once	TGTGCCAGCCTCGACAGGGGGGGGCCCTACGAGCAGTACTTC	CASLDRGGPYEQYF
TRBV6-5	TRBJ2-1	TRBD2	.	TGTGCCAGCAGCGACCCGGGACTAGCGGGCAATGAGCAGTTCTTC	CASSDPGLAGNEQFF
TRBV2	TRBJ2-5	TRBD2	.	TGTGCCAGCGCCTTGGGACTAAAAGAGACCCAGTACTTC	CASALGLKETQYF